This entry features one T cell receptor beta chain sequence. The antigen this receptor binds is unknown. Per-base quality was not reported, and no clone a single base away is much larger than it. The data derive from a study of blood T cells in healthy people across ages (dated by TCRdb to the mid-2010s). Describing the broader study: In model experiments, template switching captured roughly one uniquely barcoded TCR beta cDNA molecule for every two T cells. Using deep sequencing normalized with unique cDNA molecular identifiers, the study measured how TCR beta repertoire diversity changes with age. The donors were divided into four age groups: young (average around 17 years), middle-aged (over 35), aged (approximately 62) and long-lived (around 87). To avoid experimental bias, donors of different ages were randomly spread across the sequencing lanes. The study analyzed two additional independent replicas of 1 million unique cDNA reads from the same blood draw for two donors, one aged 18 to 29 and one aged 80 or older. The research as a whole found: Estimates of total diversity from one million sequenced T cells were regarded as lower bounds and underestimates. Because donor CMV infection status was unknown, age-related changes in expanded clonotypes were potentially confounded. Bulk unsorted PBMC profiling prevented conclusive comparison of naive and antigen-experienced compartments. Compared with the aged group, more naive CD4+ T cells, fewer expanded clones and increased TCR diversity were shown by the long-lived group, suggesting age selection. As age increased, observed TCR beta diversity per million T cells dropped in a roughly linear way, and a significant reduction was already evident by age around 41. Observed TCR beta diversity correlated strongly with the percentage of naive T cells measured by flow cytometry.

Systemically healthy Caucasian individuals from Russia, about 38 in total and aged roughly 6 to 100 years, were included as donors. Approximately 9.3 milliliters of peripheral blood were collected from each donor into EDTA-treated Vacutainer tubes. PBMCs were isolated by Ficoll-Paque density-gradient centrifugation, with at least 6 million obtained per sample. Trizol reagent was used to extract total RNA from PBMCs, with at least 5.5 micrograms per sample. For every donor, flow cytometry on a PBMC aliquot measured the percentage of naive CD45RAhigh/CD27high T cells. The CDR3, from cysteine to phenylalanine, totals 14 residues. Of all the DNA, just the CDR3 is kept, 42 bases in frame from base 1. Trimming at the junction amounts to 3 bases on V and 0 bases on J, and the germline ends lie 9 bases apart. From a lookup of the germline V gene, CDR1 and CDR2 are SGHTA and FQGNSA. The method behind the library was 5' RACE. The instrument given in TCRdb is Illumina HiSeq 2500. The second PCR ran for about 6 to 12 cycles and used a J-beta primer mix along with a sample-barcoded 5' primer. A template-switch 5' adaptor carrying 12 random nucleotides introduced a unique molecular identifier onto each TCR beta cDNA molecule. Each sample yielded at least 2.5 million CDR3-containing paired-end reads. All of the RNA was converted into first-strand cDNA using the Mint cDNA synthesis kit, with a TRBC-specific oligonucleotide serving as the primer. All cDNA was treated with uracil-DNA glycosylase and then went through a first 18-cycle PCR with the universal primers M1SS and BC2_uni_R. Per the authors' processing: Normalization of each sample was performed by random selection of 1 million high-quality reads, each carrying a distinct molecular identifier. Reads with shared molecular identifiers were discarded instead of being binned into consensus sequences. CDR3 identification, clonotype clustering and error correction used MiTCR with a Q25 quality threshold and the strictest error-elimination algorithm. A nonparametric unseen species model with Euler transformation was used to estimate a lower bound on total TCR beta diversity. Using fastp at Q25 and MiXCR, TCRdb reprocessed the public reads and kept productive beta chains. Identical CDR3 proteins give one entry, which carries the most common genes and DNA. These V and J calls derive from TCRdb rather than the authors' analysis. The sample yields 1,300,000 or so distinct CDR3 sequences; approximately 59% were counted once. The ten largest clonotypes hold 6.7% of the sample.

The sequence was collected from a man aged 18 to 29 in good health. Sequences were obtained from blood. The chain uses TRBV7-2 and TRBJ2-7; the D gene lacks a confident call. The CDR3 corresponds to CASSLGLISYEQYF. The nucleotides are TGTGCCAGCAGCTTGGGTCTAATCTCCTACGAGCAGTACTTC.